The 21 T cell receptor beta chains below were found in one sample sequenced in a study of chemoradiotherapy in HPV16-positive cancers. TCRdb's copy holds only in-frame clones and misses some; the assay was immunoSEQ multiplex PCR. The data contain just under 5,500 clones, roughly 86% of them singletons. Sequenced here: tumor tissue, sampled from a patient who underwent chemoradiotherapy. These receptors were obtained from a human donor with HPV-associated anogenital cancer.

V and J are TRBV5-6 and TRBJ2-3; D unresolved. The CDR3 consists of 15 residues. Trimming cost V 0 bases and J 9 bases, with 17 bases left between them. Germline V gene sequence: CDR1 SGHDT, CDR2 YYEEEE. CDR3 in amino acids: CASSLEGYNTRTQYF. Written as DNA, the CDR3 is TGTGCCAGCAGCTTGGAAGGGTACAACACCCGGACGCAGTATTTT.

The rearrangement uses TRBV6-5 and TRBJ2-2, with TRBD1 matching over 7 bases. Looked up from germline, CDR1 is MNHEY and CDR2 is SVGAGI. Germline trimming cut 6 bases from V and 8 bases from J; bases unmatched to any gene: 12. This CDR3 spans 15 amino acids. CDR3 loop: CASSYSWDSSGELFF. The CDR3 bases are TGTGCCAGCAGCTATTCTTGGGACAGTTCAGGGGAGCTGTTTTTT.

The chain has TRBV6-1 and TRBJ2-5; tentatively, D is TRBD2 (6 bases). The CDR3 has 15 residues. V gave up 2 bases and J gave up 5 bases, with 15 bases separating them. Germline V gene data show CDR1 as MNHNS and CDR2 as SASEGT. CDR3 coding DNA: TGTGCCAGCAGTGAACTGGAGGGGTTTGGGGAGACCCAGTACTTC. As protein: CASSELEGFGETQYF.

V and J are TRBV30 and TRBJ2-1, with 9 bases that match TRBD1. Germline CDR1 and CDR2: GTSNPN and SVGIG (reference sequence). The V and J ends lost 6 bases and 3 bases, in that order; junction bases with no gene match: 6. The CDR3 is 14 amino acids. In nucleotides, the CDR3 is TGTGCCTGCGAAAACAGGGGGCACTACAATGAGCAGTTCTTC. Translating gives CACENRGHYNEQFF.

The chain employs TRBV14 and TRBJ1-1; D uncertain. The CDR3 is 13 amino acids. V was shortened by 5 bases and J by 1 base, with 8 bases between the two germline ends. The V gene's germline CDR1 is SGHDN and CDR2 FVKESK. As DNA, the CDR3 is TGTGCCAGCAGCTTCCGGTCGAACACTGAAGCTTTCTTT. It translates to CASSFRSNTEAFF.

The gene calls are TRBV4-1 and TRBJ2-5; D call uncertain. With 0 bases removed from V and 4 bases from J, the gap between germline ends came to 9 bases. The CDR3 is 14 amino acids. Germline CDR1 is MGHRA and CDR2 is YSYEKL. This CDR3 reads CASSQERVGETQYF. The CDR3 DNA reads TGCGCCAGCAGCCAAGAACGGGTCGGAGAGACCCAGTACTTC.

This clone was detected only a few times. CDR3 amino acids: CASSLAPGDRTDTQYF. The CDR3 coding sequence is TGTGCCAGCAGCTTGGCCCCTGGGGACCGCACAGATACGCAGTATTTT. The gene calls are TRBV5-6 and TRBJ2-3; D may correspond to TRBD1 or TRBD2 (5 bases each). V lost 0 bases and J lost 1, with 12 bases in between. The CDR3 contains 16 residues. Germline CDR1 and CDR2: SGHDT and YYEEEE.

The gene calls are TRBV7-3 and TRBJ2-1, with D perhaps matching TRBD2 (6 bases). CDR3 size: 17 residues. V dropped 1 base and J dropped 3 bases, with 16 bases sitting between them. Germline lookup yields CDR1 SGHTA and CDR2 FQGTGA. CDR3 bases: TGTGCCAGCAGCTTAAGAGGGAGGCCGACCGGCTACAATGAGCAGTTCTTC. It encodes CASSLRGRPTGYNEQFF.

This clone was picked up one time. The V and J genes are TRBV7-8 and TRBJ1-3, with TRBD1 matching 7 bases. The CDR3 is 14 residues long. Trimming removed 3 bases from V and 8 bases from J; junction bases left unmatched: 7. Germline CDR1 SGHVS, CDR2 FQNEAQ. CDR3: CASSFVKGADTIYF. CDR3 in DNA: TGTGCCAGCAGCTTTGTAAAGGGGGCAGACACCATATATTTT.

The chain has TRBV7-2 and TRBJ2-7, with D possibly being TRBD2 (5 bases). CDR1 is SGHTA, CDR2 FQGNSA, per germline. The V gene lost 0 bases and the J gene lost 7 bases, with 13 bases spanning the gap. CDR3 length: 14 amino acids. CDR3 bases: TGTGCCAGCAGCTTAGCGGGAGTGGATAGGGAGCAGTACTTC. This sequence encodes CASSLAGVDREQYF. Combining the CDR3 with reference TRBV7-2 and TRBJ2-7 gives the whole variable domain GAGVSQSPSNKVTEKGKDVELRCDPISGHTALYWYRQSLGQGLEFLIYFQGNSAPDKSGLPSDRFSAERTGGSVSTLTIQRTQQEDSAVYLCASSLAGVDREQYFGPGTRLTVT.

CDR3 sequence (DNA): TGTGCCACCAGCAGAGGCGTCGGGACAGAAATCGAGCAGTACTTC. Protein: CATSRGVGTEIEQYF. The chain combines TRBV15 with TRBJ2-7; the match to TRBD1 covers 7 bases. The CDR3 consists of 15 residues. Looked up from germline, CDR1 is LNHNV and CDR2 is YYDKDF (reference sequence). Trimming removed 1 base from V and 6 bases from J; junction bases left unmatched: 9.

The rearrangement links TRBV28 to TRBJ1-5, with 7 bases lining up with TRBD1. The J segment lost 5 bases and the V segment lost 7 bases, leaving 8 bases of the junction unmatched. The CDR3 spans 14 residues. The V gene's germline CDR1 is MDHEN and CDR2 SYDVKM. CDR3 in amino acids: CASTQGTADQPQHF. In nucleotides, the CDR3 is TGTGCCAGCACACAGGGGACGGCCGATCAGCCCCAGCATTTT.

The genes are TRBV5-1 and TRBJ2-5; no clear D. Germline V gene lookup returns CDR1 SGHRS and CDR2 YFSETQ. V lost 0 bases and J 5 bases, leaving 8 bases between the germline ends. This CDR3 spans 13 amino acids. The CDR3 DNA sequence: TGCGCCAGCAGCTTGGATTCCGGGGAGACCCAGTACTTC. Its protein product is CASSLDSGETQYF. Complete variable domain (other parts from reference TRBV5-1 and TRBJ2-5): KAGVTQTPRYLIKTRGQQVTLSCSPISGHRSVSWYQQTPGQGLQFLFEYFSETQRNKGNFPGRFSGRQFSNSRSEMNVSTLELGDSALYLCASSLDSGETQYFGPGTRLLVL.

J is TRBJ2-3 and V is TRBV5-1; no clear D gene. Germline CDR1 SGHRS, CDR2 YFSETQ. V lost 0 bases, J lost 4 bases, and 0 bases lay in between. This CDR3 has 11 residues. In nucleotides, the CDR3 is TGCGCCAGCAGCTTGGCAGATACGCAGTATTTT. Protein: CASSLADTQYF.

The chain uses TRBV10-3 and TRBJ2-1; TRBD1 might be the D (5 bases). The CDR3 is made up of 15 amino acids. The V end was cut by 0 bases, the J end by 4 bases, with 10 bases between. Germline CDR1 is ENHRY and CDR2 is SYGVKD. The CDR3 loop reads CAISESGASYNEQFF. For the CDR3, the DNA is TGTGCCATCAGTGAGTCTGGGGCGTCTTACAATGAGCAGTTCTTC.

The V call is TRBV5-1, the J call TRBJ1-6; the match to TRBD1 covers 10 bases. Germline values: CDR1 SGHRS, CDR2 YFSETQ. Losses at the gene ends were 0 bases for V and 7 bases for J; bases not matched to a gene: 4. The CDR3 runs to 16 residues. CDR3 sequence (DNA): TGCGCCAGCAGCTTGGCCACGACAGGGGGCAATTCACCCCTCCACTTT. Protein: CASSLATTGGNSPLHF.

A few counts support this clone. This chain connects TRBV30 to TRBJ1-1, with TRBD1 matching over 7 bases. The junction had 5 bases not matched to a gene; V was cut back by 2 bases and J by 5 bases. This CDR3 has 13 amino acids. CDR1 is GTSNPN, CDR2 SVGIG, per germline (reference sequence). DNA for the CDR3: TGTGCCTGGAGTTCGACAGGGTGGACTGAAGCTTTCTTT. Translating it yields CAWSSTGWTEAFF.

The chain combines TRBV25-1 with TRBJ2-1, with D tentatively TRBD1 (6 bases). The CDR3 totals 17 residues. The V and J ends lost 3 bases and 0 bases respectively, with 15 bases between them. Germline V lookup: CDR1 MGHDK, CDR2 SYGVNS. The CDR3 nucleotides are TGTGCCAGCAGTGATCTTGGCAGGGGAAGCTCCTACAATGAGCAGTTCTTC. Translating gives CASSDLGRGSSYNEQFF. Using reference TRBV25-1 and TRBJ2-1 for the parts outside the CDR3, the full variable domain is EADIYQTPRYLVIGTGKKITLECSQTMGHDKMYWYQQDPGMELHLIHYSYGVNSTEKGDLSSESTVSRIRTEHFPLTLESARPSHTSQYLCASSDLGRGSSYNEQFFGPGTRLTVL.

The chain is built from TRBV7-2 and TRBJ2-7; possibly TRBD2 for D (6 bases). Germline lookup yields CDR1 SGHTA and CDR2 FQGNSA. Trimming left V 4 bases short and J 6 bases short, with 16 bases between. The CDR3 loop spans 14 amino acids. CDR3 sequence reads: CASSSQLASVEQYF. The DNA for the CDR3 is TGTGCCAGCAGCTCCCAATTGGCTAGCGTCGAGCAGTACTTC.

This clone occurred once. The chain is built from TRBV28 and TRBJ2-7; 15 positions match TRBD2. The V segment lost 7 bases and the J segment 2 bases; nucleotides outside the gene matches: 3. Germline lookup yields CDR1 MDHEN and CDR2 SYDVKM. The CDR3 contains 15 residues. CDR3 sequence: CASTGTSGRPYEQYF. The CDR3 DNA follows: TGTGCCAGCACCGGGACTAGCGGGAGGCCCTACGAGCAGTACTTC.

The chain joins TRBV6-5 to TRBJ1-3; D is ambiguous. V dropped 8 bases and J dropped 0 bases, with 11 bases sitting between them. There are 14 residues in the CDR3. Germline CDR1 is MNHEY and CDR2 is SVGAGI. The CDR3 region is CASGRALSGNTIYF. CDR3 in DNA: TGTGCCAGCGGCCGGGCGCTCTCTGGAAACACCATATATTTT.